This T cell receptor beta chain was sequenced during a study of CD8+ T cells in alopecia areata. Germline-derived CDR1 and CDR2 are MNHEY and SMNVEV (reference sequence). V lost 5 bases to trimming and J lost 3 bases; unmatched junction nucleotides: 6. The CDR3 loop spans 14 amino acids. Peripheral blood and lesional scalp punch biopsies came from alopecia areata patients. From PBMCs, CD4+ and CD8+ T cells were sorted. Isolated RNA was reverse transcribed into cDNA used as the sequencing template. The assay was immunoSEQ multiplex PCR, and TCRdb's table has in-frame clones only and misses some. The repertoire has 120,000 or so clones, 45% to 50% of them found once; the top ten carry about 10%. Overall study findings and caveats: Especially in alopecia totalis/universalis, lesional scalp showed greater clonality than normal scalp did. In patients, TCRs were shared less clearly than in mice, and HLA may possibly be involved.

Remarks on this clone: Its antigen is unidentified.

Source material: NKG2D-low CD8+ T cells sorted from blood. This sequence originates from a human donor with alopecia areata. The rearrangement joins TRBV27 to TRBJ1-1; 7 nucleotides agree with TRBD1. The CDR3 region is CASSPGQDYTEAFF. DNA of the CDR3: TGTGCCAGCAGTCCAGGACAGGATTACACTGAAGCTTTCTTT.